This TCR beta chain was sequenced for a study of blood T cell repertoires in COVID-19 (dated by TCRdb to the early 2020s). Describing the broader study: Collaborator samples came from the United States, Italy and Spain and covered acute and convalescent phases of COVID-19. Samples were obtained from the ongoing ImmuneRACE study (first 160 participants) and from 1,254 subjects provided by 6 global collaborators. A de-identified subject ID, COVID-19 status, age in years and sex were almost always included in the sample metadata. HLA class I and class II types, where available, came from metadata supplied by the sample provider rather than from assay-based typing. The material from the prospective study consisted of cDNA or gDNA derived from T cells, B-cell-depleted T cells, or PBMCs. A freely available public database, intended as a resource for researchers studying the immune response to SARS-CoV-2, is where the repertoires were released. The dataset comprised deeply sampled blood TCRbeta repertoires from subjects exposed to, actively infected with, or recovered from COVID-19.

From the germline V gene, CDR1 is SGDLS and CDR2 is YYNGEE. The germline V end is reduced by 0 bases and the J end by 3 bases; junction bases left unmatched: 7. The CDR3, cysteine through phenylalanine, is 17 amino acids long. Only the CDR3 part of the read is kept: 51 bases, read in frame from the first base. Comments on this clone: Its antigen remains unidentified. No clone much larger than this one lies a single base away; base qualities are absent.

Points the paper makes about the study in general: The amount of clinical and demographic metadata varied by source and participant and was provided uncurated.

The collaborating institutions used their own protocols to collect whole blood in K2EDTA tubes. For TCRbeta analysis, collaborators shipped samples as frozen whole blood, isolated PBMCs, or DNA extracted from either of those sample types. The immunoSEQ Assay, a bias-controlled multiplex PCR, was used to amplify TCRbeta CDR3 regions from genomic DNA. The paper's data handling went like this. The number of nucleated cells in each sample was estimated from the amplification of reference gene primers within the assay. Sequence reads were collapsed and filtered to measure the absolute abundance of every unique TCRbeta CDR3 rearrangement. For each sample, productive Simpson clonality was calculated as the square root of Simpson's diversity index across productive rearrangements. TCRdb limited this immuneACCESS table to in-frame rearrangements with V and J called. A share of clones is missing; checked studies link under half to unresolved V genes, and the rest is unexplained. V and J calls plus clone size are reproduced from that table; the DNA served to infer D and trimming. The table for this sample lists over 90,000 clones; about 89% of them were counted only once. Of the sample, around 20% is held by the ten largest clones.

In this chain, TRBV9 is recombined with TRBJ2-3; 10 central bases correspond to TRBD2. The material sequenced was peripheral blood. The receptor was derived from a human donor in a cohort sampled during active COVID-19. CDR3 reads: CASSVGPRTSGTDTQYF. The DNA sequence is as follows: TGTGCCAGCAGCGTAGGTCCTAGGACTAGCGGAACAGATACGCAGTATTTT.